This T cell receptor beta chain was sequenced for a study of blood T cell repertoires in COVID-19. Whole-study context: Acute-phase and convalescent COVID-19 samples originated in the United States, Italy and Spain. Nucleic acid was either cDNA or gDNA, and it came from T cells, B-cell-depleted T cells, or PBMCs.

Germline CDR1 reads SGDLS; CDR2 reads YYNGEE. The CDR3 covers 17 residues. V was pared by 3 bases and J by 6 bases, with 15 bases of the junction left unmatched. Produced via immunoSEQ multiplex PCR; TCRdb's table is partial and in-frame only. Of about 35,000 clones in the sample, about nine tenths were seen once. The sample was peripheral blood. The TCR originated in a man of 80 years or more with active COVID-19. V gene TRBV9 combines with J gene TRBJ1-2, with 9 nucleotides matching TRBD1. Written as DNA, the CDR3 is TGTGCCAGCAGCGGAACCGGGACAGGGTCCCCAATTGATGGCTACACCTTC. This translates into CASSGTGTGSPIDGYTF.